A single sample gave rise to the 8 T cell receptor beta chains below, sequenced in a study of memory CD4+ T cells and cytomegalovirus serostatus. Single viable CD3+CD4+CD8-CD45RO+ cells were sorted as the memory CD4+ T cells. The table came from immunoSEQ multiplex PCR; TCRdb's copy has only in-frame clones and leaves some out. Among 30,000 to 40,000 clones listed, 79% were seen once. The sequencing sample was made of memory CD4+ T cells from blood. Every receptor here comes from an adult in good health and CMV-seropositive.

V usage is TRBV4-1 and J usage is TRBJ2-7; unclear D gene. The germline CDR1 and CDR2 sequences are MGHRA and YSYEKL. The CDR3 contains 14 residues. Trimming pared 2 bases from V and 1 base from J, leaving 9 bases between. This CDR3 reads CASSQTPTSYEQYF. The CDR3 nucleotides read TGCGCCAGCAGCCAAACCCCAACTTCCTACGAGCAGTACTTC.

CDR3 protein: CASSSGVAGANVLTF. The CDR3 region has the DNA TGTGCCAGCAGCTCAGGGGTTGCTGGGGCCAACGTCCTGACTTTC. The rearrangement uses TRBV11-3 and TRBJ2-6, with TRBD1 as a possible D gene (6 bases). The V gene's germline CDR1 is SGHNT and CDR2 YENEEA. The CDR3 extends over 15 amino acids. V was clipped by 4 bases and J by 2 bases, with 9 bases between them.

The genes are TRBV9 and TRBJ2-3; D gene ambiguous. V lost 0 bases and J lost 4, with 9 bases in between. The CDR3 is made up of 14 amino acids. Per the germline V gene, CDR1 is SGDLS and CDR2 is YYNGEE. CDR3 DNA: TGTGCCAGCAGCGTAGACCCCTCGGCAGATACGCAGTATTTT. This codes for CASSVDPSADTQYF.

The chain employs TRBV21-1 and TRBJ1-5; the table's D call, TRBD1, has no DNA check behind it. TRBV21-1 is a pseudogene segment. The CDR3 totals 15 residues. CDR3 bases: TGTGCCAGCAGCAAACGAGGGGACACTAGAAAGCCCCAGCATTTT. It is translated as CASSKRGDTRKPQHF.

This chain links TRBV4-1 with TRBJ1-3; TRBD1 agrees at 7 bases. Trimming at V came to 0 bases and at J to 3 bases, leaving 8 bases not matched to a gene. Germline V gene sequence: CDR1 MGHRA, CDR2 YSYEKL. The CDR3 is made up of 17 amino acids. CDR3 in amino acids: CASSQDLGTAFGNTIYF. CDR3 nucleotides: TGCGCCAGCAGCCAAGATCTTGGGACAGCCTTTGGAAACACCATATATTTT.

The chain is built from TRBV7-3 and TRBJ2-1, with TRBD2 matching over 12 bases. V dropped 2 bases and J dropped 8; count of bases not matched to a gene: 4. The germline V gene encodes CDR1 SGHTA and CDR2 FQGTGA. The CDR3 contains 15 residues. CDR3 sequence reads: CASSLGLAGPDEQFF. The CDR3 bases are TGTGCCAGCAGCTTAGGACTAGCGGGGCCGGATGAGCAGTTCTTC.

This chain uses TRBV6-5 with TRBJ1-1; D may be TRBD1 (5 bases). The CDR3 runs 13 residues. The ends were cut back, 2 bases at V and 4 bases at J, with 8 bases in the middle. CDR1 is MNHEY, CDR2 SVGAGI, per germline. CDR3 amino acids: CASSYTGATEAFF. The CDR3 bases are TGTGCCAGCAGTTACACAGGCGCCACTGAAGCTTTCTTT.

J is TRBJ2-3 and V is TRBV4-1; 11 bases are shared with TRBD2. The CDR3 loop spans 17 amino acids. Trimming took 0 bases from V and 10 from J; bases not matched to a gene: 12. Germline V CDR1 and CDR2: MGHRA, YSYEKL. In DNA, the CDR3 is TGCGCCAGCAGCCAAGAAGGAATTAGCGGGAGGGCCGTTGCGCAGTATTTT. It codes for CASSQEGISGRAVAQYF.